A selection of T cell receptor beta chains follows, all from one sample in a study of blood T cell repertoires in COVID-19. The table came from immunoSEQ multiplex PCR; TCRdb's copy has only in-frame clones and leaves some out. The sample shows approximately 470,000 clones, 87% of them seen only once. Sequencing input: PBMCs or T cells enriched from blood (not recorded which). These receptors all come from a woman in her late teens or twenties who had recovered from COVID-19. Each CDR3 is given with its conserved first and last residue. The order of the fields is V gene, J gene, clone size, D gene, CDR3 DNA, CDR3 protein. The D gene is left open where the match is weak. Clone size, where shown, is once, few, many, or a class for clones that have expanded.

V gene: TRBV5-1; J gene: TRBJ2-2; clone size: .; D gene: TRBD1; CDR3 DNA: TGCGCCAGCAGCCCGACAGGGGCAGGGGTGAGCACCGGGGAGCTGTTTTTT; CDR3 protein: CASSPTGAGVSTGELFF
V gene: TRBV5-4; J gene: TRBJ2-1; clone size: once; D gene: TRBD2; CDR3 DNA: TGTGCCAGCAGCTCCGGACTAGCGGGGGCCGGAGGGAATGAGCAGTTCTTC; CDR3 protein: CASSSGLAGAGGNEQFF
V gene: TRBV24-1; J gene: TRBJ1-2; clone size: .; D gene: .; CDR3 DNA: TGTGCCACCAGTGATTCTACTAACTATGGCTACACCTTC; CDR3 protein: CATSDSTNYGYTF
V gene: TRBV2; J gene: TRBJ2-5; clone size: .; D gene: TRBD1; CDR3 DNA: TGTGCCACAGGGGACAGGGTCCAAGAGACCCAGTACTTC; CDR3 protein: CATGDRVQETQYF
V gene: TRBV5-1; J gene: TRBJ1-4; clone size: once; D gene: .; CDR3 DNA: TGCGCCAGCAGCTTGGGCAGGGTAGAGCGTGAAAAACTGTTTTTT; CDR3 protein: CASSLGRVEREKLFF
V gene: TRBV3-1/TRBV3-2; J gene: TRBJ1-3; clone size: .; D gene: .; CDR3 DNA: TGTGCCAGCAGCCCACAAATATCTGGAAACACCATATATTTT; CDR3 protein: CASSPQISGNTIYF
V gene: TRBV6-5; J gene: TRBJ1-2; clone size: .; D gene: TRBD1; CDR3 DNA: TGTGCCAGCAATAAGGGGGCTTTCTATGGCTACACCTTC; CDR3 protein: CASNKGAFYGYTF
V gene: TRBV3-1/TRBV3-2; J gene: TRBJ2-7; clone size: .; D gene: TRBD1; CDR3 DNA: TGTGCCAGCAGCCGGGACAGGCCGCGTTCCTACGAGCAGTACTTC; CDR3 protein: CASSRDRPRSYEQYF
V gene: TRBV5-5; J gene: TRBJ2-7; clone size: .; D gene: .; CDR3 DNA: TGTGCCAGCAGCTTGGGGCCTTTACAGCTGGATGCCTACGAGCAGTACTTC; CDR3 protein: CASSLGPLQLDAYEQYF
V gene: TRBV6-6; J gene: TRBJ1-1; clone size: .; D gene: .; CDR3 DNA: TGTGCCAGCAGCCAAACCGTTAGGAACACTGAAGCTTTCTTT; CDR3 protein: CASSQTVRNTEAFF
V gene: TRBV7-2; J gene: TRBJ1-1; clone size: .; D gene: TRBD1; CDR3 DNA: TGTGCCAGCAGCTTAAGTTCAGGGGGGAACACTGAAGCTTTCTTT; CDR3 protein: CASSLSSGGNTEAFF
V gene: TRBV30; J gene: TRBJ1-2; clone size: .; D gene: .; CDR3 DNA: TGTGCCTGGTGGGCGGGAGGGGCCTATGGCTACACCTTC; CDR3 protein: CAWWAGGAYGYTF
V gene: TRBV19; J gene: TRBJ2-7; clone size: .; D gene: .; CDR3 DNA: TGTGCCAGTGCGGAGGGAGACAGGGAAGGTTACGAGCAGTACTTC; CDR3 protein: CASAEGDREGYEQYF
V gene: TRBV3-1/TRBV3-2; J gene: TRBJ1-3; clone size: .; D gene: .; CDR3 DNA: TGTGCCAGCAGCCAAGGCTTCGGTACCTCTGGAAACACCATATATTTT; CDR3 protein: CASSQGFGTSGNTIYF
V gene: TRBV18; J gene: TRBJ1-2; clone size: .; D gene: .; CDR3 DNA: TGTGCCAGCTCACCGGCGGGGCGCTATGGCTACACCTTC; CDR3 protein: CASSPAGRYGYTF
V gene: TRBV6-5; J gene: TRBJ1-1; clone size: .; D gene: TRBD1; CDR3 DNA: TGTGCCAGCAGTTACGGCAGGGGGCTTGTAACTGAAGCTTTCTTT; CDR3 protein: CASSYGRGLVTEAFF
V gene: TRBV19; J gene: TRBJ1-5; clone size: .; D gene: TRBD1; CDR3 DNA: TGTGCCAGTAGTATATCGAGGGGGCAGGATCAGCCCCAGCATTTT; CDR3 protein: CASSISRGQDQPQHF
V gene: TRBV7-2; J gene: TRBJ2-7; clone size: .; D gene: TRBD1; CDR3 DNA: TGTGCCAGCAGCTTAGATGGGGACAGGGGGCGCGAGCAGTACTTC; CDR3 protein: CASSLDGDRGREQYF
V gene: TRBV4-1; J gene: TRBJ1-2; clone size: few; D gene: TRBD1; CDR3 DNA: TGCGCCAGCAGCCAGGGGACAGGGGGAGTCTATGGCTACACCTTC; CDR3 protein: CASSQGTGGVYGYTF
V gene: TRBV19; J gene: TRBJ2-7; clone size: .; D gene: .; CDR3 DNA: TGTGCCAGTAGTATACTGGGAGGGGGCGAGCAGTACTTC; CDR3 protein: CASSILGGGEQYF
V gene: TRBV13; J gene: TRBJ2-5; clone size: .; D gene: .; CDR3 DNA: TGTGCCAGCAGCCCCCGGACATTGATAGAGACCCAGTACTTC; CDR3 protein: CASSPRTLIETQYF
V gene: TRBV5-1; J gene: TRBJ1-1; clone size: .; D gene: .; CDR3 DNA: TGCGCCAGCAGCTCGGAAGGGGGGGACGCTGAAGCTTTCTTT; CDR3 protein: CASSSEGGDAEAFF
V gene: TRBV5-1; J gene: TRBJ1-2; clone size: once; D gene: .; CDR3 DNA: TGCGCCAGCAGCTTGGGCGCAGGGATGTATGGCTACACCTTC; CDR3 protein: CASSLGAGMYGYTF
V gene: TRBV27; J gene: TRBJ2-2; clone size: .; D gene: .; CDR3 DNA: TGTGCCAGCACCCCGCGATCCGAGGCCGGGGAGCTGTTTTTT; CDR3 protein: CASTPRSEAGELFF
V gene: TRBV5-1; J gene: TRBJ1-2; clone size: .; D gene: .; CDR3 DNA: TGCGCCAGCAGCATCGGAGTGTCCCCCTATGGCTACACCTTC; CDR3 protein: CASSIGVSPYGYTF
V gene: TRBV15; J gene: TRBJ1-1; clone size: few; D gene: .; CDR3 DNA: TGTGCCACCAGCGGCCAGGGTGCTGAAGCTTTCTTT; CDR3 protein: CATSGQGAEAFF
V gene: TRBV2; J gene: TRBJ2-7; clone size: .; D gene: TRBD1; CDR3 DNA: TGTGCCAGCATCCAGGGGGTGCAGTACTTC; CDR3 protein: CASIQGVQYF
V gene: TRBV6-6; J gene: TRBJ2-1; clone size: .; D gene: .; CDR3 DNA: TGTGCCAGCAGTCGTCTTCTAGAGCAGTTCTTC; CDR3 protein: CASSRLLEQFF
V gene: TRBV20-1; J gene: TRBJ2-7; clone size: .; D gene: .; CDR3 DNA: TGCAGTGCTAGTTTACTCCGCGAGCAGTACTTC; CDR3 protein: CSASLLREQYF
V gene: TRBV3-1/TRBV3-2; J gene: TRBJ1-2; clone size: .; D gene: TRBD1; CDR3 DNA: TGTGCCAGCAGCCTCTCAGACAGGGTGGTAGGCTACACCTTC; CDR3 protein: CASSLSDRVVGYTF
V gene: TRBV30; J gene: TRBJ1-1; clone size: .; D gene: .; CDR3 DNA: TGTGCCCTAAAAACAGGGAACGCTGAAGCTTTCTTT; CDR3 protein: CALKTGNAEAFF
V gene: TRBV15; J gene: TRBJ1-2; clone size: .; D gene: TRBD1; CDR3 DNA: TGTGCCACCAGCGCGGCACAGGGGGCGGGTTTGCCGAACTATGGCTACACCTTC; CDR3 protein: CATSAAQGAGLPNYGYTF
V gene: TRBV20-1; J gene: TRBJ1-2; clone size: .; D gene: TRBD1; CDR3 DNA: TGCAGTGCTCCCCAGGGGGCGGGCTACACCTTC; CDR3 protein: CSAPQGAGYTF
V gene: TRBV6-1; J gene: TRBJ2-1; clone size: .; D gene: TRBD2; CDR3 DNA: TGTGCCAGCAGTGAAGTATGGGCGGGGGGGCGGAATGAGCAGTTCTTC; CDR3 protein: CASSEVWAGGRNEQFF
V gene: TRBV30; J gene: TRBJ1-5; clone size: .; D gene: .; CDR3 DNA: TGTGCCTGGAGTCCCCTCGGAGCTAGCAATCAGCCCCAGCATTTT; CDR3 protein: CAWSPLGASNQPQHF
V gene: TRBV5-1; J gene: TRBJ1-5; clone size: once; D gene: .; CDR3 DNA: TGCGCCGGACCCTCGGGACACAGTTGTTATAGCAATCAGCCCCAGCATTTT; CDR3 protein: CAGPSGHSCYSNQPQHF
V gene: TRBV9; J gene: TRBJ2-2; clone size: .; D gene: .; CDR3 DNA: TGTGCCAGCAGCGTAGGCAGGGGATACACCGGGGAGCTGTTTTTT; CDR3 protein: CASSVGRGYTGELFF
V gene: TRBV18; J gene: TRBJ2-3; clone size: .; D gene: TRBD1; CDR3 DNA: TGTGCCAGCTCAGGGGACAGTATCACAGATACGCAGTATTTT; CDR3 protein: CASSGDSITDTQYF
V gene: TRBV3-1/TRBV3-2; J gene: TRBJ2-5; clone size: .; D gene: .; CDR3 DNA: TGTGCCAGCAGCCATCTCCACAAATTAGGAGGACAAGAGACCCAGTACTTC; CDR3 protein: CASSHLHKLGGQETQYF
V gene: TRBV5-1; J gene: TRBJ1-2; clone size: .; D gene: .; CDR3 DNA: TGCGCCAGCAGTATTAGACAGCCTAGTGATGGCTACACCTTC; CDR3 protein: CASSIRQPSDGYTF
V gene: TRBV2; J gene: TRBJ1-6; clone size: .; D gene: .; CDR3 DNA: TGTGCCAGCAGTCTCACAGGGATTCTGTATAATTCACCCCTCCACTTT; CDR3 protein: CASSLTGILYNSPLHF
V gene: TRBV2; J gene: TRBJ2-3; clone size: .; D gene: .; CDR3 DNA: TGTGCCAGCACTAGGAGGGACCCCACAGATACGCAGTATTTT; CDR3 protein: CASTRRDPTDTQYF
V gene: TRBV7-2; J gene: TRBJ2-4; clone size: .; D gene: .; CDR3 DNA: TGTGCCAGCAGCTTAGCGGGTTGGCCGAGGGATTGGGCCAAAAACATTCAGTACTTC; CDR3 protein: CASSLAGWPRDWAKNIQYF
V gene: TRBV10-3; J gene: TRBJ2-5; clone size: few; D gene: .; CDR3 DNA: TGTGCCATCAGTGAGTTTAGGGAGGAGACCCAGTACTTC; CDR3 protein: CAISEFREETQYF
V gene: TRBV6-5; J gene: TRBJ1-6; clone size: .; D gene: TRBD1; CDR3 DNA: TGTGCCAGCCGCCAGGGGACAGGGGATAATTCACCCCTCCACTTT; CDR3 protein: CASRQGTGDNSPLHF
V gene: TRBV7-9; J gene: TRBJ1-1; clone size: few; D gene: TRBD1; CDR3 DNA: TGTGCCAGCAGACATCAGGGGGCGCGACGAACTGAAGCTTTCTTT; CDR3 protein: CASRHQGARRTEAFF
V gene: TRBV7-9; J gene: TRBJ2-5; clone size: once; D gene: .; CDR3 DNA: TGTGCCAGCAGCCCCAGCCTAGCGCAAGAGACCCAGTACTTC; CDR3 protein: CASSPSLAQETQYF